The 26 T cell receptor beta chains below were found in one sample sequenced in a study of T-cell reconstitution after alpha-beta-depleted transplantation in children. This sample's TCRbeta library carried unique molecular identifier barcodes. TCRdb itself ran the PCR reads through MiXCR, one entry per CDR3 protein. The sample contains 360,000 or so distinct CDR3 sequences, about a fifth of which appear only once. The sample here was PBMCs from the stem cell graft donor, taken from the stem cell graft. The receptors were sampled from a human donor who donated a stem cell graft to a child with acute myeloid leukemia.

The sample holds many counts of this clonotype. V gene TRBV6-1 combines with J gene TRBJ2-5; TRBD1 agrees at 7 bases. Unmatched junction bases numbered 10, after V lost 5 bases and J lost 4 bases. The CDR3 has 15 residues. The germline V gene has CDR1 MNHNS and CDR2 SASEGT. The CDR3 loop reads CASSPQGSRRETQYF. CDR3 bases: TGTGCCAGCAGTCCACAGGGGTCGAGGCGAGAGACCCAGTACTTC.

This clonotype was picked up a small number of times. This sequence joins TRBV12-3 or TRBV12-4 and TRBJ2-5, with 10 bases identical to TRBD1. This CDR3 is built from 17 residues. J was trimmed by 1 base and V by 3 bases; bases with no gene match: 8. The CDR3 loop reads CASSLLLGTGVQETQYF. For the CDR3, the DNA is TGTGCCAGCAGTTTGTTGCTCGGGACAGGGGTCCAAGAGACCCAGTACTTC.

The sample holds a few counts of this clonotype. The chain links TRBV20-1 to TRBJ1-4; 9 nucleotides align to TRBD1. The germline V gene encodes CDR1 DFQATT and CDR2 SNEGSKA (reference sequence). The J segment lost 7 bases and the V segment lost 3 bases, leaving 3 bases of the junction unmatched. This CDR3 spans 13 amino acids. The CDR3, as DNA: TGCAGTGCTAGGACAGGGGGAAGTGAAAAACTGTTTTTT. Encoded protein: CSARTGGSEKLFF.

Only a few counts were recorded for this clonotype. This sequence joins TRBV5-1 and TRBJ2-1; TRBD1 or TRBD2 may be the D gene (6 bases each). V gave up 1 base and J gave up 2 bases, with 10 bases separating them. Germline V gives CDR1 SGHRS, CDR2 YFSETQ. The CDR3 extends over 15 amino acids. Here the CDR3 reads CASSLSGGPYNEQFF. CDR3 nucleotides: TGCGCCAGCAGCTTGAGTGGGGGGCCCTACAATGAGCAGTTCTTC.

As DNA, the CDR3 is TGTGCCAGCAGTTTAGTAGTCGGCCTTGGGCAGTACTTC. Protein: CASSLVVGLGQYF. V is TRBV12-3 or TRBV12-4 and J is TRBJ2-7; no definite D call. CDR3 length: 13 amino acids. Trimming pared 1 base from V and 9 bases from J, leaving 13 bases between.

The J gene is TRBJ2-7, the V gene TRBV11-2, with unresolved D. Deletions cut 2 bases from V and 1 base from J, with 9 bases between. Germline loops: CDR1 SGHAT, CDR2 FQNNGV. This CDR3 has 14 residues. This chain's CDR3 is CASSLIQISYEQYF. DNA for the CDR3: TGTGCCAGCAGCTTAATTCAGATTTCCTACGAGCAGTACTTC.

There are a few counts of this clonotype. The chain recombines TRBV11-3 with TRBJ2-2; no definite D call. CDR3 length: 15 amino acids. Trimming removed 3 bases from V and 0 bases from J, with 8 bases in between. Germline V gene data show CDR1 as SGHNT and CDR2 as YENEEA. The CDR3 is CASSLSYANTGELFF. Here the CDR3 DNA reads TGTGCCAGCAGCTTGTCGTACGCGAACACCGGGGAGCTGTTTTTT.

V is TRBV7-9 and J is TRBJ1-2; D is uncertain. The CDR3 loop spans 15 amino acids. From germline, CDR1 is SEHNR and CDR2 FQNEAQ (reference sequence). V gave up 5 bases and J gave up 0 bases, with 13 bases separating them. For the CDR3, the DNA is TGTGCCAGCAGCAGCCATCAGCTTACTAACTATGGCTACACCTTC. Protein: CASSSHQLTNYGYTF.

The rearrangement links TRBV29-1 to TRBJ2-1; possible D gene TRBD1, 5 bases. The germline CDR1 and CDR2 sequences are SQVTM and ANQGSEA. V dropped 7 bases and J dropped 1 base, with 11 bases sitting between them. The CDR3 runs to 13 residues. This CDR3 reads CSALQVSYNEQFF. CDR3 sequence (DNA): TGCAGCGCTTTACAGGTATCCTACAATGAGCAGTTCTTC.

In its sample, this clonotype was seen many times. The gene calls are TRBV27 and TRBJ2-1; either TRBD1 or TRBD2 may fit D (5 bases each). The germline V gene encodes CDR1 MNHEY and CDR2 SMNVEV (reference sequence). The CDR3 sequence is 15 residues long. Trimming pared 7 bases from V and 2 bases from J, leaving 15 bases between. CDR3: CASKRSEGAYNEQFF. In DNA, the CDR3 is TGTGCCAGCAAACGTAGCGAAGGGGCCTACAATGAGCAGTTCTTC.

This clonotype turned up a few times. The chain links TRBV7-2 to TRBJ2-7, with D uncertain. The CDR3 length is 13 residues. Germline CDR1 and CDR2: SGHTA and FQGNSA. V was cut by 5 bases and J by 5 bases, with 13 bases left in between. This chain's CDR3 is CASSPTREHEQYF. In nucleotides, the CDR3 is TGTGCCAGCAGCCCGACCCGCGAACACGAGCAGTACTTC.

V is TRBV12-3 or TRBV12-4 and J is TRBJ2-2; D gene ambiguous. The CDR3 runs 11 residues. The V end was cut by 6 bases, the J end by 7 bases, with 6 bases between. For the CDR3, the DNA is TGTGCCAGCAGACTCAGCGGGGAGCTGTTTTTT. Amino acid sequence: CASRLSGELFF.

The V gene is TRBV27, the J gene TRBJ2-2, with D perhaps assigned TRBD1 or TRBD2 (6 bases each). The CDR3 has 14 residues. Germline V gives CDR1 MNHEY, CDR2 SMNVEV (reference sequence). Trimming shortened V by 6 bases and J by 5 bases, and 13 bases separated the two germline ends. CDR3 in DNA: TGTGCCAGCAGAGGGGGGACAAGGACCGGGGAGCTGTTTTTT. Its translation: CASRGGTRTGELFF.

This sequence joins TRBV6-5 and TRBJ1-6; 10 positions agree with TRBD1. V was pared by 3 bases and J by 10 bases, with 12 bases of the junction left unmatched. The V gene's germline CDR1 is MNHEY and CDR2 SVGAGI. The CDR3 runs to 17 residues. The CDR3 protein is CASSYQSAGTGESPLHF. CDR3 in DNA: TGTGCCAGCAGTTATCAGTCTGCCGGGACAGGGGAATCACCCCTCCACTTT.

The chain recombines TRBV20-1 with TRBJ2-3, with no clear D. Trimming cost V 2 bases and J 2 bases, with 8 bases left between them. Germline V gene sequence: CDR1 DFQATT, CDR2 SNEGSKA (reference sequence). This CDR3 is built from 13 residues. CDR3: CSARPAPTDTQYF. The CDR3 nucleotides are TGCAGTGCTAGACCAGCCCCCACAGATACGCAGTATTTT.

A few counts support this clonotype. The chain carries TRBV5-1 and TRBJ2-7; D is unclear. The CDR3 has 12 amino acids. Trimming pared 3 bases from V and 4 bases from J, leaving 8 bases between. The germline gives CDR1 SGHRS, CDR2 YFSETQ. The CDR3 DNA is TGCGCCAGCAGCTCCTCCGATTACGAGCAGTACTTC. This codes for CASSSSDYEQYF.

The rearrangement links TRBV7-9 to TRBJ1-1; 9 nucleotides agree with TRBD1. The germline V gene encodes CDR1 SEHNR and CDR2 FQNEAQ (reference sequence). V was pared by 5 bases and J by 4 bases, with 8 bases of the junction left unmatched. This CDR3 contains 15 residues. CDR3 sequence reads: CASSDPGTGITEAFF. CDR3 DNA: TGTGCCAGCAGCGACCCCGGGACAGGGATCACTGAAGCTTTCTTT.

This clonotype was observed a few times. The genes are TRBV20-1 and TRBJ2-1; TRBD2 aligns across 8 bases. The CDR3 consists of 15 residues. Germline V lookup: CDR1 DFQATT, CDR2 SNEGSKA (reference sequence). The J segment lost 7 bases and the V segment lost 3 bases, leaving 11 bases of the junction unmatched. The CDR3 spells CSARLTGGPGNEQFF. CDR3 nucleotides: TGCAGTGCTAGGCTAACGGGAGGGCCGGGGAATGAGCAGTTCTTC.

This clonotype was seen repeatedly, ten times or more. This rearrangement joins TRBV21-1 to TRBJ2-3; TRBD2 is taken as the D call from the table, unchecked against the DNA. TRBV21-1 is annotated as a pseudogene. CDR3 length: 15 amino acids. The CDR3 sequence: CASSKDRGLEDTQYF. The CDR3 DNA sequence: TGTGCCAGCAGCAAAGATCGAGGACTTGAAGATACGCAGTATTTT.

The V call is TRBV15, the J call TRBJ2-1; D perhaps matches TRBD2 (6 bases). CDR1 is LNHNV and CDR2 is YYDKDF in the germline V gene (reference sequence). V gave up 0 bases and J gave up 7 bases, with 16 bases separating them. The CDR3 extends over 16 amino acids. CDR3 in amino acids: CATSRDIRGRQNEQFF. CDR3 DNA: TGTGCCACCAGCAGAGATATTCGGGGGAGGCAAAATGAGCAGTTCTTC.

This clonotype came up many times. This chain uses TRBV5-1 with TRBJ2-5, with 7 bases lining up with TRBD2. Trimming at V came to 2 bases and at J to 3 bases, leaving 7 bases not matched to a gene. Germline V CDR1 and CDR2: SGHRS, YFSETQ. The CDR3 sequence is 15 residues long. The CDR3 reads CASSFGGSVKETQYF. CDR3 DNA sequence: TGCGCCAGCAGCTTCGGCGGGAGTGTTAAAGAGACCCAGTACTTC.

This clonotype has a handful of counts. The chain joins TRBV5-1 to TRBJ2-4; 7 bases fit TRBD1. Germline values: CDR1 SGHRS, CDR2 YFSETQ. V was pared by 0 bases and J by 9 bases, with 6 bases of the junction left unmatched. The CDR3 has 14 residues. The CDR3 coding sequence is TGCGCCAGCAGCTTGGGAGAAACAGGGGCCATTCAGTACTTC. Encoded protein: CASSLGETGAIQYF.

This clonotype showed up just a few times. The J gene is TRBJ2-1, the V gene TRBV20-1; TRBD2 agrees at 11 bases. Germline CDR1 reads DFQATT; CDR2 reads SNEGSKA (reference sequence). The V segment lost 1 base and the J segment 3 bases; nucleotides outside the gene matches: 11. This CDR3 contains 18 residues. The CDR3 DNA reads TGCAGTGCTAGAGGTTCACCACTAGCGGGAGTAGTCTACAATGAGCAGTTCTTC. Translation gives CSARGSPLAGVVYNEQFF.

This clonotype was observed a few times. The chain recombines TRBV4-3 with TRBJ2-5, with no clear D. V shed 3 bases and J shed 2 bases, with 7 bases lying between them. Germline V gene data show CDR1 as LGHNA and CDR2 as YSLEER. CDR3 length equals 13 residues. CDR3 loop: CASSHLGQETQYF. In nucleotides, the CDR3 is TGCGCCAGCAGCCATCTGGGACAAGAGACCCAGTACTTC.

As regards this clonotype: One junction end does not reproduce the germline sequence, and a read error may be involved. The gene calls are TRBV7-3 and TRBJ2-2; maybe TRBD1 (6 bases). Looked up from germline, CDR1 is SGHTA and CDR2 is FQGTGA. The CDR3 extends over 17 amino acids. CDR3 in amino acids: CASSRPTGSGNTWELFF. The CDR3 nucleotides read TGTGCCAGCAGCCGACCTACAGGGTCGGGGAACACCTGGGAGCTGTTTTTT.

CDR3: CASRDLRYEQFF. The CDR3 nucleotides are TGTGCCAGTAGGGACCTGCGTTATGAGCAGTTCTTC. This sequence joins TRBV6-1 and TRBJ2-1, with D perhaps matching TRBD1 or TRBD2 (5 bases each). The CDR3 has 12 amino acids. Germline assignment: CDR1 MNHNS and CDR2 SASEGT. With 9 bases removed from V and 8 bases from J, the gap between germline ends came to 14 bases.